This T cell receptor beta chain was obtained from a study of T cell repertoires in cytomegalovirus infection. Study details: It was the public TCR beta signatures that indicated both CMV infection and matching HLA type.

Details on this clonotype: Its antigen remains unidentified. A single base separates this from a much larger clone, so it may be a read error.

TCRdb reanalysed the reads using MiXCR and keeps one entry per CDR3 protein. The sample includes around 540,000 distinct CDR3 sequences, around a third of them seen just once. V was clipped by 5 bases and J by 0 bases; unmatched bases: 7. Germline V CDR1 and CDR2: SGHVS, FNYEAQ. The CDR3 is 20 amino acids. This clonotype originated in a human donor in good health (CMV status not recorded). Some clones in this sample may be carry-over from other donors' samples. The specimen comprised cultured PBMCs, sampled from culture after CMV antigen stimulation. The chain links TRBV7-6 to TRBJ2-6, with 16 bases matching TRBD2. The CDR3, as DNA: TGTGCCAGCAGCGAAGAGGGACTAGCGGGAGGGGCCTCTGGGGCCAACGTCCTGACTTTC. This sequence encodes CASSEEGLAGGASGANVLTF.